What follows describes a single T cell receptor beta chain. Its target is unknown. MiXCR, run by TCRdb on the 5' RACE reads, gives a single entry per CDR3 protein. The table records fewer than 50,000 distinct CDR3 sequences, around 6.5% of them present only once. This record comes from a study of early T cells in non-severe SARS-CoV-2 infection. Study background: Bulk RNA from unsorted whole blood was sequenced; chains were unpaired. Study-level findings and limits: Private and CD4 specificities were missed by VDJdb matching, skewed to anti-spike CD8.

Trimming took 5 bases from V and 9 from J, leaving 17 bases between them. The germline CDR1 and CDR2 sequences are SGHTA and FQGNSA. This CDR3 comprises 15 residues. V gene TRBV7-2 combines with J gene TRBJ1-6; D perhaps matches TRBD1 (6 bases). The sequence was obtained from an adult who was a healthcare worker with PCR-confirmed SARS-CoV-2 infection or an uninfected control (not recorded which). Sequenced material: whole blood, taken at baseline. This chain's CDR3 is CASSLTGNLISPLHF. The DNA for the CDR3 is TGTGCCAGCAGCCTTACAGGGAATCTTATTTCACCCCTCCACTTT.